This T cell receptor beta chain came from a study of graft-versus-host responses after intestinal transplantation. Background on the study: Isolated intestinal, liver-intestinal, or multivisceral transplants were what recipients had.

Study-wide results and limits: Among recipient marrow samples, GvH clones were found; some appeared first in ileum or blood. Allograft clonal ratios (graft-versus-host to host-versus-graft) were high in patients who had graft-donor T cell macrochimerism. With peak circulating GvH clone levels came an association with early post-transplant HvG declines.

Assay: immunoSEQ multiplex PCR; the TCRdb copy retains only in-frame clones and omits some. This table holds about 47,000 clones, approximately 95% found once. This clone turned up a few times. Its target is not known. Sequencing was performed on unstimulated CD8+ T cells sorted from spleen or lymph node cells, taken before transplant. The clonotype comes from a human donor who was the organ donor for an intestinal transplant.

CDR3 bases: TGTGCCAGTAGTAGCCAGACTTTGAACACTGAAGCTTTCTTT. The encoded protein is CASSSQTLNTEAFF. V gene TRBV19 combines with J gene TRBJ1-1; D is unresolved. The germline gives CDR1 LNHDA, CDR2 SQIVND (reference sequence). The CDR3 length is 14 residues. V was cut by 4 bases and J by 0 bases, with 9 bases left in between.